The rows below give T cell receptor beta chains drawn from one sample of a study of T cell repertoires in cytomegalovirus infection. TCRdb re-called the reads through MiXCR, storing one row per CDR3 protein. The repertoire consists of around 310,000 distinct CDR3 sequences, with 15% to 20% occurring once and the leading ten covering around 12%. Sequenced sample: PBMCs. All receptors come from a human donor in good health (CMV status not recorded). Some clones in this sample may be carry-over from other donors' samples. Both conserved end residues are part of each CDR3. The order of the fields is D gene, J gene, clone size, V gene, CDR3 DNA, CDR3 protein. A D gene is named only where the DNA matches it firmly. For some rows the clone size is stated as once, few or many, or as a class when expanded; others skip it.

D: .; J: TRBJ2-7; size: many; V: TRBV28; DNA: TGTGCCAGCAGTTTCCTGGGGGAGCAGTACTTC; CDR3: CASSFLGEQYF
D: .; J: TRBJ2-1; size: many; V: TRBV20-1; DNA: TGCAGTGCTAGTGGAGCGGTACACAATGAGCAGTTCTTC; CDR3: CSASGAVHNEQFF
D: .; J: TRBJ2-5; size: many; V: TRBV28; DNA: TGTGCCAGCAGTTTACCCCTCAGGGACGGGGAGACCCAGTACTTC; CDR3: CASSLPLRDGETQYF
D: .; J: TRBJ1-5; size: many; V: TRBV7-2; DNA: TGTGCCAGCAGCTCTAGGGTTGCGAGCAATCAGCCCCAGCATTTT; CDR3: CASSSRVASNQPQHF
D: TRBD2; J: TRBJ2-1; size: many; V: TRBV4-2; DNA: TGTGCCAGCAGCCATGCGAACCTAGCGGCCTTCAATGAGCAGTTCTTC; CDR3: CASSHANLAAFNEQFF
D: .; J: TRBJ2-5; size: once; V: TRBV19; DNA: TGTGCCAGTAGCCCTAGACAGGGAGGTTCGGAGACCCAGTACTTC; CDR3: CASSPRQGGSETQYF
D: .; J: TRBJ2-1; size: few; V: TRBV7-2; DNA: TGTGCCAGCAGCTTGCAGGGTGTTAATGAGCAGTTCTTC; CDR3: CASSLQGVNEQFF
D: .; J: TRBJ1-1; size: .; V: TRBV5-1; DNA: TGCGCCAGCAGCCCCTTTAGAGGGGGGGACACTGAAGCTTTCTTT; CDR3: CASSPFRGGDTEAFF
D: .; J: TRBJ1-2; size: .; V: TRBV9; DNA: TGTGCCAGCAGCGTCGATAGGGACTATGGCTGCACCTTC; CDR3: CASSVDRDYGCTF
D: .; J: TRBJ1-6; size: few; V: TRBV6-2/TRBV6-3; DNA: TGTGCCAGCAGTTACTCGATGCTGAATTCACCCCTCCACTTT; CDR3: CASSYSMLNSPLHF
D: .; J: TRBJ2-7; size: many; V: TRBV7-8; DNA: TGTGCCAGCCTGGGCGGGATTACCTACGAGCAGTACTTC; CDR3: CASLGGITYEQYF
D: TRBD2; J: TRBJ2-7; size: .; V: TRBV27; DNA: TGTGCCAGCAGTTCAGCTAGCGGGGGACCATACGAGCAGTACTTC; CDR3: CASSSASGGPYEQYF
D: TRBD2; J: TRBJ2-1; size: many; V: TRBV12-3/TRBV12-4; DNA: TGTGCCAGCAGTTTGGGCGGGGGGGCCGTCCGAGAGCAGTTCTTC; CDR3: CASSLGGGAVREQFF
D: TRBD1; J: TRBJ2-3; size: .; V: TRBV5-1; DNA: TGCGCCAGCAGCTCCGACAGGGGCAGGACAGATACGCAGTATTTT; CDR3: CASSSDRGRTDTQYF
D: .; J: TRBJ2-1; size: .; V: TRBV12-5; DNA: TGTGCTAGTGGTTTGCACAGGGTAAATGAGCAGTTCTTC; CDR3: CASGLHRVNEQFF
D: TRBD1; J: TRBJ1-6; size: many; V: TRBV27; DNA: TGTGCCAGCAGCCGCATACGGGACAGGGGGCTCGGTTCCTATAATTCACCCCTCCACTTT; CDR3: CASSRIRDRGLGSYNSPLHF
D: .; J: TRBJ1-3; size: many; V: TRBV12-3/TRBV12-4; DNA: TGTGCCAGCAGTTTAATCGGAAACACCATATATTTT; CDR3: CASSLIGNTIYF
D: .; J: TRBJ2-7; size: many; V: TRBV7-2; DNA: TGTGCCAGCAGCTTACAGGGTGTCATCTACGAGCAGTACTTC; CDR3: CASSLQGVIYEQYF
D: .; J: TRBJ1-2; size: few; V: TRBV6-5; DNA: TGTGCCAGCAGTTACTCAGGAGGGAATGGAGGCTATGGCTACACCTTC; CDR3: CASSYSGGNGGYGYTF
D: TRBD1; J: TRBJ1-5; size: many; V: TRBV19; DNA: TGTGCCACGGAAACAGGGGGCGTTAGCAATCAGCCCCAGCATTTT; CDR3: CATETGGVSNQPQHF
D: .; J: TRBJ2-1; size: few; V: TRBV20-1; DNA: TGCAGTGCTAGAACCGAAGAGGCGAAGAATGAGCAGTTCTTC; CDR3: CSARTEEAKNEQFF
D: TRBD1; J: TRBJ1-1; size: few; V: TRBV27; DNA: TGTGCCAGCAGTTACCTAGGGGGCGCCAACACTGAAGCTTTCTTT; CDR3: CASSYLGGANTEAFF
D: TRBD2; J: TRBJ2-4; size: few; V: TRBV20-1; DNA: TGCAGTGTCCCACCGGGACTAGCGGAAAACATTCAGTACTTC; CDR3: CSVPPGLAENIQYF
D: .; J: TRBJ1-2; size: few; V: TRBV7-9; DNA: TGTGCCAGCAGCTCCTCTTCCTGGGCCAGGCAGGTCTATGGCTACACCTTC; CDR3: CASSSSSWARQVYGYTF
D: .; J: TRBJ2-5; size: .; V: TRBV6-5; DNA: TGTGCCAGCACCCAAGGCGGGACCCAGTACTTC; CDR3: CASTQGGTQYF
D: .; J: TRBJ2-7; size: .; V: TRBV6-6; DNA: TGTGCCAGCAGTTATGGGGGATACAGGGATAGCTCCTACGAGCAGTACTTC; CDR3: CASSYGGYRDSSYEQYF
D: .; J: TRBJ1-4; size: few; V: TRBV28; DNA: TGTGCCAGCAGTTTTCCACCTCAGGGGACCGCCAATGAAAAACTGTTTTTT; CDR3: CASSFPPQGTANEKLFF
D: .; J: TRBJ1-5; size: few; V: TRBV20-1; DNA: TGCAGTGCAACACGGGGAGGGAGCAATCAGCCCCAGCATTTT; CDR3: CSATRGGSNQPQHF
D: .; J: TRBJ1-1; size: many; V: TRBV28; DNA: TGTGCCAGCAGCCGCCCGGGACAAATGAGGGCCGAAGCTTTCTTT; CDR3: CASSRPGQMRAEAFF
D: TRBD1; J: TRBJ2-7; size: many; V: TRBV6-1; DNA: TGTGCCAGCAGCCTTGGACAGGGCCTATACGAGCAGTACTTC; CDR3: CASSLGQGLYEQYF
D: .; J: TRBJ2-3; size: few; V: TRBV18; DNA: TGTGCCAGCTCACCACCCGGTCAGGGTAGCACAGATACGCAGTATTTT; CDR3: CASSPPGQGSTDTQYF
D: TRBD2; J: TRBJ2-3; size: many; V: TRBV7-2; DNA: TGTGCCAGCAGTGATAGCGGGGGGGCAACAGATACGCAGTATTTT; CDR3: CASSDSGGATDTQYF
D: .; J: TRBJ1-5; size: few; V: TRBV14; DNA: TGTGCCAGCAGCCAAGAGTTGGAGCAGAACAATCAGCCCCAGCATTTT; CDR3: CASSQELEQNNQPQHF
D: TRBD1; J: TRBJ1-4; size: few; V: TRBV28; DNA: TGTGCCAGCAGTTTATCTACAGGGGGGCATGAAAAACTGTTTTTT; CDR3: CASSLSTGGHEKLFF
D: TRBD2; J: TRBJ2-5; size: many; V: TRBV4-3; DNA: TGCGCCAGCAGCCGGAGCGGGGGAACCAAGATGACCCAGTACTTC; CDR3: CASSRSGGTKMTQYF
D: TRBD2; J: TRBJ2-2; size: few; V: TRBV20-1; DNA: TGCAGTGCTAGGGATAGCGGGACGAACACCGGGGAGCTGTTTTTT; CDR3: CSARDSGTNTGELFF
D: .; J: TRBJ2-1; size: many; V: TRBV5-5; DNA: TGTGCCAGCAGCCAAGGGACAACAAATGAGCAGTTCTTC; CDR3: CASSQGTTNEQFF
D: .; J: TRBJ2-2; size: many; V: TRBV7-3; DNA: TGTGCCAGCAAAAGGGAACGCTCGGGCACCGGGGAGCTGTTTTTT; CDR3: CASKRERSGTGELFF
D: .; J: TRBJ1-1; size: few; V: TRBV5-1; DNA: TGCGCCAGCAGCTCGAATCCGGGACGGAACACTGAAGCTTTCTTT; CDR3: CASSSNPGRNTEAFF
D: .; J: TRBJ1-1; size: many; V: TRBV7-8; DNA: TGTGCCAGCAGCTTAGGCGCCTTGGGCAGGTCGGCTTTCTTT; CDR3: CASSLGALGRSAFF
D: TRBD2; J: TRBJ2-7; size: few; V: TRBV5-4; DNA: TGTGCCAGCAGCTTTGGGGGACTAGCGGCCATGGGCGAGCAGTACTTC; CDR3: CASSFGGLAAMGEQYF
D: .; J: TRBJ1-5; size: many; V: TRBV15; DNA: TGTGCCACCAGCAGAGAATTTAGGAGCAATCAGCCCCAGCATTTT; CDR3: CATSREFRSNQPQHF
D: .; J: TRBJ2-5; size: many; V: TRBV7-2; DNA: TGTGCCAGCAGCTTAGGGACTATCCAAGAGACCCAGTACTTC; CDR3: CASSLGTIQETQYF
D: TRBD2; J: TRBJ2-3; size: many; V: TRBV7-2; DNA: TGTGCCAGCAGATGGACTAGCGGGGAAACAGATACGCAGTATTTT; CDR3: CASRWTSGETDTQYF
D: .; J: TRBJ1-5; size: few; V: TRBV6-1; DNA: TGTGCCAGCAGTGCTACAGTTTATAGCAATCAGCCCCAGCATTTT; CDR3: CASSATVYSNQPQHF
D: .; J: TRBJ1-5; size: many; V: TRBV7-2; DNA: TGTGCCAGCAGCTTGGAGAGTCGGCAGCCCCAGCATTTT; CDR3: CASSLESRQPQHF
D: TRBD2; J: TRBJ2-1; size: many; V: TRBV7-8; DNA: TGTGCCAGCAGCCAAAGGGTCCCGGGACTAGTGGCGCAGTTCTTC; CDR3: CASSQRVPGLVAQFF
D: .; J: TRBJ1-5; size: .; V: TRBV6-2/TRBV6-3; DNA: TGTGCCAGCAGTCGAAGCCGGGTGGGGGGCCACGATCAGCCCCAGCATTTT; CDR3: CASSRSRVGGHDQPQHF
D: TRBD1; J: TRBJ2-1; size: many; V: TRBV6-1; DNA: TGTGCCAGCAGTGAACGCGACAGGGGCCCCTACAATGAGCAGTTCTTC; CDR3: CASSERDRGPYNEQFF
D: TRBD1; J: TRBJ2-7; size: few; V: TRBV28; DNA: TGTGCCAGCAGTTCCTCCGGGACAGCTTTTTACGAGCAGTACTTC; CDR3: CASSSSGTAFYEQYF
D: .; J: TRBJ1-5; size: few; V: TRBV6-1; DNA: TGTGCCAGCAGTTACGGGGCACAGCACAATCAGCCCCAGCATTTT; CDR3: CASSYGAQHNQPQHF
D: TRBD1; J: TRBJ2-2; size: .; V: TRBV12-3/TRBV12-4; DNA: TGTGCCTGCAGTACGGACAGGGCGCCACTCGGGGAGCTGTTTTTT; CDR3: CACSTDRAPLGELFF
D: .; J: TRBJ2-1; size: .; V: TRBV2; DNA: TGTGCCAGCAGTGATCGGGGGACAGTATACAATGAGCAGTTCTTC; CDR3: CASSDRGTVYNEQFF
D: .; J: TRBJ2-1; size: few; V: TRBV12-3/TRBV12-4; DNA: TGTGCCAGCAGTTTAGCCCCAGGGAGAAGAGACAATGAGCAGTTCTTC; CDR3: CASSLAPGRRDNEQFF
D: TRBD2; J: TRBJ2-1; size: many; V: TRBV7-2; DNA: TGTGCCAGCAGCTTAGCGCCCCGACTAGCGGGGGATGAGCAGTTCTTC; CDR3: CASSLAPRLAGDEQFF
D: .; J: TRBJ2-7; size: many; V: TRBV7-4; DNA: TGTGCCAGCAGCTTGTCGGACAACGAGGGCCACGAGCAGTACTTC; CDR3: CASSLSDNEGHEQYF
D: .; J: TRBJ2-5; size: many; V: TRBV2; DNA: TGTGCCAGCAAGGAGAGCGGAGAGACCCAGTACTTC; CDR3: CASKESGETQYF
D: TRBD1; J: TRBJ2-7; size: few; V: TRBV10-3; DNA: TGTGCCATCAGGGAGACAGGGTCAATGAACGAGCAGTACTTC; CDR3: CAIRETGSMNEQYF
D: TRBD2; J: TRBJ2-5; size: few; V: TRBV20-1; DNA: TGCAGTGCGTCGCGGGGGGCGGGGACCCAGTACTTC; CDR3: CSASRGAGTQYF
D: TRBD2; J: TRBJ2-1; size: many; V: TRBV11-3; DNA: TGTGCCAGCAGCTTAGGGACTAGCGGGGGGGGGGATGAGCAGTTCTTC; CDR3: CASSLGTSGGGDEQFF